This T cell receptor beta chain was captured by sequencing in a study of T cell responses to AZD1222 COVID-19 vaccine (dated by TCRdb to 2020 to 2023). Concerning the study at large: TCR sequencing covered some 250 trial participants: about 210 given two doses of AZD1222 and 26 given two doses of MenACWY control vaccine. Trial participants were enrolled by age into subgroups of 18-55, 56-69 and 70-plus years, and approximately 150, 30 and 60 TCR-sequenced participants, respectively, were included in these subgroups. The research as a whole found: A significant rise in spike-specific TCR breadth and depth was observed after two AZD1222 doses relative to day 0 and relative to MenACWY recipients. Conclusions about previously exposed vaccinees were limited because only six AZD1222 recipients were SARS-CoV-2 seropositive at baseline. The 56-69-year group was small, and its depth increase did not reach significance, likely because of low power. Participants were mostly white British and included more females than males, and it was suggested by the authors that clonal diversity may have been underestimated. CD4 TCRs associated with the vaccine covered the entire spike protein, and the dominant responses were in regions 160-218 and 743-854. Reportedly, close to half of the unique spike-specific TCRs recognized epitopes lying outside the regions that are mutated in the B.1.351 and B.1.1.7 variants. No day 14 peak-response samples were available, so repertoires were characterized only after the peak T cell response.

In the paper's terms, the time point label means: about 28 days (+/-7) after the second vaccine dose. AZD1222 recipients with second doses at about 4 weeks or about 12 weeks were pooled, because spike-specific TCR depth and breadth did not differ between schedules. Vaccinee samples were obtained from the UK trials COV001 and COV002, which included a single-blind randomized controlled phase 2/3 trial of AZD1222 (ChAdOx1 nCoV-19) in healthy adults. For TCRbeta chain sequencing, PBMC samples were collected from trial participants at day 0 and at day 28 after the second dose. As regards this clone: Its antigen is not yet known. Base qualities are not provided; no much larger clone lies one nucleotide away.

At the junction V is shortened by 4 bases and J by 15 bases, with 16 bases in between. Inclusive of the bounding cysteine and phenylalanine, the CDR3 is 13 residues long. The entry retains the CDR3 DNA only, 39 bases that are in frame from base 1. CDR1 and CDR2 (MNHEY, SVGAGI) derive from the germline V gene. The CDR3 regions of human TCRbeta chains were analyzed by immunosequencing. Per the source publication's procedure: TCRs in the repertoires were compared against a reference library of SARS-CoV-2-specific TCRs that had been generated with the MIRA antigen-specificity platform. Breadth was defined as the fraction of unique TCRs that were SARS-CoV-2-associated, and depth was defined as the fraction of total T cells that were SARS-CoV-2-associated. Using the MIRA data, each spike-specific TCR was mapped to the spike region that the TCR reacts to and placed in a CD4 or CD8 class. Log10-transformed breadth and depth values were compared by one-way ANOVA with Sidak's multiple comparisons tests. The source is immuneACCESS, and TCRdb retained only in-frame sequences with V and J called. Part of the clones is not carried over; for the studies checked, unresolved V genes explain less than half of this, and the remainder is unexplained. That table supplies the V and J calls and clone size; D and trimming were determined from the DNA. The sample contains around 110,000 clones, around 91% of them found a single time. The ten largest clones take up about 1.4% of the sample.

The material sequenced was peripheral blood, taken 28 days after the second AZD1222 dose. The TCR originated in an adult who received the AZD1222 COVID-19 vaccine. The V and J genes are TRBV6-5 and TRBJ1-6; a confident D gene designation cannot be given. The DNA is as follows: TGTGCCAGCAGTTTCGAGCGGAGCAATCGCCTCCACTTT. This is translated as CASSFERSNRLHF.